This T cell receptor beta chain was observed in a study of Graves' ophthalmopathy and Graves' hyperthyroidism. The authors defined stable hyperthyroidism as no ophthalmopathy within 18 months of follow-up. Uncontrolled infections, other autoimmune diseases, pregnancy or lactation barred patients from enrollment. The PBMCs were taken from around 9 ml of fresh peripheral blood. Transcripts of RNA were the source for amplifying TCR beta CDR3 regions. RT-PCR with HTBI primers came first, then second-round multiplex PCR. A single record per CDR3 protein comes from TCRdb applying MiXCR to the multiplex PCR reads. This repertoire shows some 370,000 distinct CDR3 sequences, about a sixth found once; its top ten account for roughly 2.6%. The CDR3 length is 15 residues. CDR1 MNHEY and CDR2 SVGAGI come from the germline V gene. The V and J ends lost 0 bases and 5 bases, in that order; junction bases with no gene match: 3.

This clonotype was counted many times. The TCR comes from an adult woman with stable Graves' hyperthyroidism. Sequencing was performed on peripheral blood. The chain recombines TRBV6-5 with TRBJ2-2; 7 nucleotides agree with TRBD1. Here the CDR3 reads CASSYSGGSTGELFF. DNA of the CDR3: TGTGCCAGCAGTTACTCAGGGGGCAGTACCGGGGAGCTGTTTTTT.